The 14 T cell receptor beta chains reported below all come from one sample, sequenced in a study of PD-1 blockade in classical Hodgkin lymphoma. Here immunoSEQ multiplex PCR was the method, and the copy in TCRdb shows in-frame clones only, minus some. Of 35,000 to 45,000 clones in the sample, 70% to 80% were seen once. There was relapse after autologous stem cell transplantation in every patient, and there was variation in brentuximab vedotin exposure. This specimen consisted of peripheral blood mononuclear cells (PBMCs), obtained at baseline. The receptors were sampled from a human donor with classical Hodgkin lymphoma.

By sample share, this clone is medium-sized. V usage is TRBV7-6 and J usage is TRBJ1-2; TRBD1 might be the D (5 bases). Germline CDR1 reads SGHVS; CDR2 reads FNYEAQ. Trimming took 11 bases from V and 2 from J, leaving 12 bases between them. The CDR3 extends over 12 amino acids. The CDR3 bases are TGTGCCGGGGGGGACGGGAACTATGGCTACACCTTC. Translating it yields CAGGDGNYGYTF.

The chain uses TRBV25-1 and TRBJ2-7; perhaps TRBD1 as D (6 bases). From germline, CDR1 is MGHDK and CDR2 SYGVNS. V was trimmed by 6 bases and J by 3 bases, leaving 18 bases between them. This CDR3 region has 15 residues. The CDR3 region is CASSEGGRSGYEQYF. The DNA for the CDR3 is TGTGCCAGCAGCGAAGGGGGACGAAGCGGCTACGAGCAGTACTTC.

This clone has more than one count but fewer than ten. The chain couples TRBV7-6 to TRBJ1-3, with unresolved D. This CDR3 comprises 13 residues. Germline V lookup: CDR1 SGHVS, CDR2 FNYEAQ. Between the trimmed V and J ends, which lost 4 bases and 3 bases, there was a span of 7 bases. CDR3 residues: CASSSLYGNTIYF. DNA of the CDR3: TGTGCCAGCAGCTCCCTGTATGGAAACACCATATATTTT.

This clone was recorded only once. V and J are TRBV11-1 and TRBJ2-7; D may be TRBD1 (5 bases). This CDR3 is built from 15 residues. Trimming took off 2 bases at V and 6 bases at J, with 17 bases between the two ends. CDR1 and CDR2 from the germline V gene are SGHAT and FQDESV (reference sequence). The CDR3 loop reads CASSLSDPGQGEQYF. DNA of the CDR3: TGTGCCAGCAGCTTAAGTGACCCAGGGCAGGGCGAGCAGTACTTC.

The chain links TRBV11-3 to TRBJ1-1; no firm D call. V dropped 1 base and J dropped 2 bases, with 5 bases sitting between them. The germline gives CDR1 SGHNT, CDR2 YENEEA. This CDR3 is 13 amino acids long. The CDR3 DNA follows: TGTGCCAGCAGCTTAGCCGTCAACACTGAAGCTTTCTTT. Translating gives CASSLAVNTEAFF.

This clone qualifies as medium-sized. The chain links TRBV7-6 to TRBJ2-3; D is undetermined. The CDR3 totals 15 residues. Germline-derived CDR1 and CDR2 are SGHVS and FNYEAQ. V was clipped by 1 base and J by 1 base, with 9 bases between them. Here the CDR3 reads CASSLEVKRTDTQYF. As DNA, the CDR3 is TGTGCCAGCAGCTTAGAAGTCAAACGCACAGATACGCAGTATTTT.

V usage is TRBV5-4 and J usage is TRBJ1-1; 8 bases are a match to TRBD1. The V gene end was trimmed by 7 bases and the J gene end by 1 base; junction bases not matched to a gene: 12. The germline V gene has CDR1 SGHNT and CDR2 YYREEE (reference sequence). The CDR3 covers 16 residues. CDR3 residues: CASGGSSGGRNTEAFF. Written as DNA, the CDR3 is TGTGCCAGCGGAGGGAGTTCAGGGGGCAGGAACACTGAAGCTTTCTTT.

This clone was seen just once. The chain is built from TRBV6-5 and TRBJ2-5; 8 bases are shared with TRBD2. The CDR3 covers 15 residues. Trimming removed 2 bases from V and 3 bases from J; junction bases left unmatched: 5. The germline V gene has CDR1 MNHEY and CDR2 SVGAGI. The CDR3 DNA is TGTGCCAGCAGTTACCCTACTAGCGGAGAAGAGACCCAGTACTTC. This sequence encodes CASSYPTSGEETQYF.

The chain uses TRBV10-3 and TRBJ1-2; 9 nucleotides agree with TRBD1. The germline gives CDR1 ENHRY, CDR2 SYGVKD. J was trimmed by 8 bases and V by 7 bases; bases with no gene match: 5. The CDR3 is made up of 12 amino acids. CDR3 in amino acids: CAITWTGEGYTF. The CDR3 coding sequence is TGTGCCATCACCTGGACAGGGGAAGGCTACACCTTC.

The rearrangement links TRBV13 to TRBJ1-2, with TRBD1 as a possible D gene (6 bases). CDR1 PRHDT and CDR2 FYEKMQ come from the germline V gene (reference sequence). Trimming left V 5 bases short and J 1 base short, with 11 bases between. The CDR3 sequence is 14 residues long. The CDR3 region has the DNA TGTGCCAGCAGCCTCCGACAGGATAACTATGGCTACACCTTC. Translation: CASSLRQDNYGYTF.

The rearrangement uses TRBV7-6 and TRBJ1-1, with 7 bases identical to TRBD1. Germline V lookup: CDR1 SGHVS, CDR2 FNYEAQ. V dropped 1 base and J dropped 4; count of bases not matched to a gene: 0. CDR3 size: 13 residues. DNA for the CDR3: TGTGCCAGCAGCTTAGACAGGGGCACTGAAGCTTTCTTT. This codes for CASSLDRGTEAFF. Drawing the rest from reference TRBV7-6 and TRBJ1-1, the complete variable domain is GAGVSQSPRYKVTKRGQDVALRCDPISGHVSLYWYRQALGQGPEFLTYFNYEAQQDKSGLPNDRFSAERPEGSISTLTIQRTEQRDSAMYRCASSLDRGTEAFFGQGTRLTVV.

This chain connects TRBV6-4 to TRBJ2-3; D unclear. Trimming removed 3 bases from V and 1 base from J, with 11 bases in between. The V gene's germline CDR1 is MRHNA and CDR2 SNTAGT. This CDR3 region has 15 residues. This chain's CDR3 is CASSELGHGTDTQYF. For the CDR3, the DNA is TGTGCCAGCAGTGAGCTGGGTCACGGCACAGATACGCAGTATTTT.

The chain carries TRBV6-5 and TRBJ2-7, with a possible D match to TRBD1 (6 bases). The CDR3 extends over 14 amino acids. From germline, CDR1 is MNHEY and CDR2 SVGAGI. Between the trimmed V and J ends, which lost 2 bases and 0 bases, there was a span of 8 bases. CDR3 loop: CASSYNRVSYEQYF. CDR3 nucleotide sequence: TGTGCCAGCAGTTACAACAGGGTCTCCTACGAGCAGTACTTC.

This rearrangement joins TRBV18 to TRBJ1-4, with D tentatively TRBD1 (5 bases). CDR3 size: 14 residues. Germline V gene data show CDR1 as KGHSH and CDR2 as LQKENI. V shed 6 bases and J shed 7 bases, with 15 bases lying between them. CDR3: CASSPTGAGEKLFF. As DNA, the CDR3 is TGTGCCAGCTCCCCAACCGGGGCGGGTGAAAAACTGTTTTTT. The full variable domain, its missing parts supplied by reference TRBV18 and TRBJ1-4, is NAGVMQNPRHLVRRRGQEARLRCSPMKGHSHVYWYRQLPEEGLKFMVYLQKENIIDESGMPKERFSAEFPKEGPSILRIQQVVRGDSAAYFCASSPTGAGEKLFFGSGTQLSVL.